This T cell receptor (beta chain) was recovered during a study of shared clonotypes between healthy human individuals. Overall study results and limits: Generally, naive subsets came out with larger estimated richness than memory subsets.

This CDR3 has 14 residues. V was pared by 0 bases and J by 7 bases, with 11 bases between. CDR1 is SGDLS and CDR2 is YYNGEE in the germline V gene. It was at deep level that the assay was run. Produced via immunoSEQ multiplex PCR; TCRdb's table is partial and in-frame only. The table has around 2,100,000 clones, approximately 94% seen once. This clone has only one observation. What it recognizes is unknown. Only CD45RO-negative cells positively selected for CCR7 counted as naive CD8 cells, so terminally differentiated effector memory CD45RA+ cells were excluded. This sequence originates from a man between 18 and 35 years old in good health. The chain is built from TRBV9 and TRBJ2-1, with unresolved D. Sequencing was performed on naive CD8+ T cells sorted from blood. The chain's CDR3 is CASSVGTSLNEQFF. The CDR3 DNA reads TGTGCCAGCAGCGTAGGAACTTCATTGAATGAGCAGTTCTTC.